The rows below give T cell receptor beta chains drawn from one sample of a study of blood T cell repertoires in COVID-19. Profiled with immunoSEQ multiplex PCR; TCRdb holds only in-frame clones, not every one. The table lists roughly 280,000 clones, about 87% of them singletons. Input material: PBMCs or T cells enriched from blood (not recorded which). The receptors originated from a woman between 25 and 40 years old with acute COVID-19. The CDR3 runs from the conserved cysteine through the conserved F or W. The D gene is left open where the match is weak. Size is stated for part of the rows, as once, few or many counts, or as a class when the clone is expanded.

size: .; J: TRBJ2-2; D: .; V: TRBV29-1; CDR3: CSVERGPNTGELFF; DNA: TGCAGCGTTGAAAGGGGTCCGAACACCGGGGAGCTGTTTTTT
size: .; J: TRBJ2-2; D: TRBD2; V: TRBV11-3; CDR3: CASSLDLSEAGGAGELFF; DNA: TGTGCCAGCAGCTTAGATCTAAGTGAGGCGGGAGGGGCCGGGGAGCTGTTTTTT
size: once; J: TRBJ1-2; D: .; V: TRBV12-3/TRBV12-4; CDR3: CASSRDRIEGYTF; DNA: TGTGCCAGCAGCCGTGACAGGATTGAGGGCTACACCTTC
size: few; J: TRBJ1-2; D: TRBD1; V: TRBV27; CDR3: CASREEGATPYYGYTF; DNA: TGTGCCAGCAGGGAGGAGGGGGCAACTCCCTACTATGGCTACACCTTC
size: .; J: TRBJ2-3; D: .; V: TRBV18; CDR3: CASSLLESTDTQYF; DNA: TGTGCCAGCTCACTATTGGAGAGCACAGATACGCAGTATTTT
size: once; J: TRBJ2-1; D: TRBD2; V: TRBV5-1; CDR3: CASSLSGTSGTWAYNEQFF; DNA: TGCGCCAGCAGCTTGTCTGGGACTAGCGGGACGTGGGCCTACAATGAGCAGTTCTTC
size: .; J: TRBJ1-1; D: .; V: TRBV5-1; CDR3: CASSLDNFANTEAFF; DNA: TGCGCCAGCAGCTTGGACAATTTCGCCAACACTGAAGCTTTCTTT
size: .; J: TRBJ1-1; D: .; V: TRBV27; CDR3: CASSHFDGGPSAFF; DNA: TGTGCCAGCAGCCATTTCGACGGGGGGCCATCAGCTTTCTTT
size: .; J: TRBJ2-1; D: TRBD2; V: TRBV28; CDR3: CASSYGLATYNEQFF; DNA: TGTGCCAGCAGTTACGGACTAGCGACGTACAATGAGCAGTTCTTC
size: .; J: TRBJ1-6; D: .; V: TRBV2; CDR3: CASSSSGTRDSPLHF; DNA: TGTGCCAGCAGTTCCTCCGGGACAAGAGATTCACCCCTCCACTTT
size: once; J: TRBJ2-7; D: .; V: TRBV18; CDR3: CASSPLEGSYEQYF; DNA: TGTGCCAGCTCACCCCTGGAGGGATCCTACGAGCAGTACTTC
size: .; J: TRBJ2-1; D: .; V: TRBV24-1; CDR3: CATSDRRRVSGAYNEQFF; DNA: TGTGCCACCAGTGATCGGCGTCGGGTTTCGGGAGCCTACAATGAGCAGTTCTTC
size: once; J: TRBJ1-5; D: TRBD1; V: TRBV20-1; CDR3: CSASPGGSNQPQHF; DNA: TGCAGTGCTAGTCCAGGGGGGAGCAATCAGCCCCAGCATTTT
size: once; J: TRBJ1-1; D: TRBD1; V: TRBV28; CDR3: CASSSASGQGNSEAFF; DNA: TGTGCCAGCAGTTCGGCATCGGGACAGGGGAATTCTGAAGCTTTCTTT
size: .; J: TRBJ1-5; D: .; V: TRBV18; CDR3: CASSPRQGTVMLGPQHF; DNA: TGTGCCAGCTCACCCCGGCAGGGGACGGTGATGTTGGGACCCCAGCATTTT
size: .; J: TRBJ2-7; D: TRBD1; V: TRBV13; CDR3: CASSSVLGDRRYEQYF; DNA: TGTGCCAGCAGCTCCGTGTTGGGGGACAGGCGTTACGAGCAGTACTTC
size: .; J: TRBJ2-1; D: TRBD2; V: TRBV7-9; CDR3: CASSPPRVSSGSSEQFF; DNA: TGTGCCAGCAGCCCCCCAAGGGTGTCTAGCGGGAGCAGTGAGCAGTTCTTC
size: .; J: TRBJ1-2; D: .; V: TRBV21-1; CDR3: CASRPQMQGYTF; DNA: TGTGCCAGCAGACCCCAAATGCAGGGCTACACCTTC
size: .; J: TRBJ1-1; D: .; V: TRBV15; CDR3: CATSRPPLPLRGTDEAFF; DNA: TGTGCCACCAGCAGACCCCCGCTCCCCCTTCGGGGGACCGATGAAGCTTTCTTT
size: .; J: TRBJ2-1; D: TRBD2; V: TRBV7-3; CDR3: CASSLTAPTTGLAGGRRYNEQFF; DNA: TGTGCCAGCAGCTTAACGGCACCAACTACGGGACTAGCGGGAGGGCGGCGCTACAATGAGCAGTTCTTC
size: .; J: TRBJ1-5; D: .; V: TRBV28; CDR3: CASSLLYNNQPQHF; DNA: TGTGCCAGCAGTTTATTGTACAACAATCAGCCCCAGCATTTT
size: .; J: TRBJ2-1; D: TRBD2; V: TRBV28; CDR3: CASSSGTSSYNEQFF; DNA: TGTGCCAGCAGTTCAGGGACTAGCAGTTACAATGAGCAGTTCTTC
size: .; J: TRBJ1-1; D: .; V: TRBV29-1; CDR3: CSVDTGEYTEAFF; DNA: TGCAGCGTTGATACTGGAGAATACACTGAAGCTTTCTTT
size: many; J: TRBJ2-7; D: .; V: TRBV5-4; CDR3: CASSPAVGSYEQYF; DNA: TGTGCCAGCAGCCCAGCGGTAGGCTCCTACGAGCAGTACTTC
size: .; J: TRBJ2-7; D: TRBD1; V: TRBV11-1; CDR3: CASSIERTGTYEQYF; DNA: TGTGCCAGCAGCATCGAGAGGACAGGGACCTACGAGCAGTACTTC
size: .; J: TRBJ2-7; D: .; V: TRBV27; CDR3: CASRRTGTLVYEQYF; DNA: TGTGCCAGCAGGCGAACCGGGACACTTGTCTACGAGCAGTACTTC
size: .; J: TRBJ2-7; D: .; V: TRBV7-8; CDR3: CASSLAAASYEQYF; DNA: TGTGCCAGCAGCTTAGCCGCGGCCTCCTACGAGCAGTACTTC
size: .; J: TRBJ2-3; D: TRBD2; V: TRBV7-3; CDR3: CASSPGRLAGSRADTQYF; DNA: TGTGCCAGCAGCCCGGGTAGGCTAGCGGGATCCAGGGCAGATACGCAGTATTTT
size: .; J: TRBJ2-1; D: .; V: TRBV11-2; CDR3: CASSPREAGLYNEQFF; DNA: TGTGCCAGCAGCCCTAGGGAGGCGGGTCTTTACAATGAGCAGTTCTTC
size: .; J: TRBJ2-6; D: .; V: TRBV7-2; CDR3: CASSLVFGTSSGANVLTF; DNA: TGTGCCAGCAGCTTAGTTTTTGGTACTAGCTCTGGGGCCAACGTCCTGACTTTC
size: once; J: TRBJ1-6; D: TRBD1; V: TRBV9; CDR3: CASSETGLNSPLHF; DNA: TGTGCCAGCAGCGAGACAGGGCTAAATTCACCCCTCCACTTT
size: .; J: TRBJ2-3; D: .; V: TRBV5-1; CDR3: CASSPLAESTDTQYF; DNA: TGCGCCAGCAGCCCCTTAGCGGAGAGCACAGATACGCAGTATTTT
size: .; J: TRBJ2-7; D: .; V: TRBV5-4; CDR3: CASSPAGKSNYEQYF; DNA: TGTGCCAGCAGCCCGGCAGGGAAGTCAAACTACGAGCAGTACTTC
size: .; J: TRBJ2-7; D: TRBD2; V: TRBV27; CDR3: CASRPEAGGSYEQYF; DNA: TGTGCCAGCAGACCCGAGGCGGGAGGCTCCTACGAGCAGTACTTC
size: .; J: TRBJ2-1; D: TRBD2; V: TRBV6-2/TRBV6-3; CDR3: CASSRGLAGAYSEQFF; DNA: TGTGCCAGCAGCCGCGGACTAGCGGGAGCTTACAGTGAGCAGTTCTTC
size: once; J: TRBJ2-3; D: TRBD2; V: TRBV5-1; CDR3: CASSLAGRAPDTQYF; DNA: TGCGCCAGCAGCTTGGCCGGGAGGGCCCCAGATACGCAGTATTTT
size: .; J: TRBJ2-1; D: TRBD1; V: TRBV19; CDR3: CASSTTGSMVQFF; DNA: TGTGCCAGTAGTACGACAGGGTCTATGGTGCAGTTCTTC
size: .; J: TRBJ2-6; D: .; V: TRBV3-1/TRBV3-2; CDR3: CASSPRVNAVSGANVLTF; DNA: TGTGCCAGCAGCCCCCGAGTGAACGCCGTCTCTGGGGCCAACGTCCTGACTTTC
size: .; J: TRBJ2-7; D: .; V: TRBV11-2; CDR3: CASSLAGRGGARYEQYF; DNA: TGTGCCAGCAGCTTAGCGGGAAGAGGGGGGGCTCGATACGAGCAGTACTTC